The rows below give T cell receptor beta chains drawn from one sample of a study of cytomegalovirus exposure and HLA in healthy donors. TCRdb's table, derived via immunoSEQ multiplex PCR, lists solely in-frame clones and lacks some. The repertoire holds around 110,000 clones, with 75% to 85% as singletons. Specimen: PBMCs. All receptors come from a man aged 25-45 years in good health and CMV-seropositive. The CDR3 runs from the conserved cysteine through the conserved F or W. The D gene is left open where the match is weak. Clone size is stated in some rows and not others, as once, few, many or a class when expanded.

J,size,V,D,DNA,CDR3
TRBJ1-4,-,TRBV11-3,TRBD1,TGTGCCAGCAGCTTAGTCGGACAGGGGACTAATGAAAAACTGTTTTTT,CASSLVGQGTNEKLFF
TRBJ1-1,-,TRBV11-3,TRBD1,TGTGCCAGCAGCTTAGGACAGGGGGAGGTCACTGAAGCTTTCTTT,CASSLGQGEVTEAFF
TRBJ2-2,-,TRBV4-1,TRBD1,TGCGCCAGCAGCCAAATACAGGGGACCGGGGAGCTGTTTTTT,CASSQIQGTGELFF
TRBJ2-5,-,TRBV10-3,-,TGTGCCATCAGTGTAGCAGCTAACCAAGAGACCCAGTACTTC,CAISVAANQETQYF
TRBJ1-5,-,TRBV6-5,-,TGTGCCAGCGGCCGGGACACCTATCAGCCCCAGCATTTT,CASGRDTYQPQHF
TRBJ2-7,-,TRBV18,-,TGTGCCAGCTCACCACGGCCCCAGCGGGTCTCCTACGAGCAGTACTTC,CASSPRPQRVSYEQYF
TRBJ1-2,-,TRBV28,TRBD1,TGTGCCAGCAGTCGTGGACAGGGGGGGTGGTATGGCTACACCTTC,CASSRGQGGWYGYTF
TRBJ2-7,-,TRBV28,-,TGTGCCAGCAGTCTGAATCGGGAGCAGTACTTC,CASSLNREQYF
TRBJ1-3,-,TRBV28,-,TGTGCCAGCAGTACCTGGACACGAGAGGATTCTGGAAACACCATATATTTT,CASSTWTREDSGNTIYF
TRBJ2-3,-,TRBV9,TRBD2,TGTGCCAGCAGCGAGGGACTAGCGGGAGCGGTAGGGGATACGCAGTATTTT,CASSEGLAGAVGDTQYF
TRBJ2-7,-,TRBV30,TRBD2,TGTGCCTGTGTAACTAGCGGGGTTTACGAGCAGTACTTC,CACVTSGVYEQYF
TRBJ2-7,-,TRBV2,-,TGTGCCAGCAGCGCCACCTTGGGGGGAATCTCCTACGAGCAGTACTTC,CASSATLGGISYEQYF
TRBJ2-3,once,TRBV4-3,-,TGCGCCAGCAGCCACCTGGCGGGGAACACAGATACGCAGTATTTT,CASSHLAGNTDTQYF
TRBJ2-3,-,TRBV29-1,-,TGCAGCGTTGATCTGGGGCCTAGCACAGATACGCAGTATTTT,CSVDLGPSTDTQYF
TRBJ2-1,-,TRBV11-2,-,TGTGCCAGCAGCTTAGTAGGGGGATTCTCCTACAATGAGCAGTTCTTC,CASSLVGGFSYNEQFF
TRBJ2-1,-,TRBV4-3,TRBD2,TGCGCCAGCAGCCAAGATCCAGCGGGGGGGCGTGAGCAGTTCTTC,CASSQDPAGGREQFF
TRBJ1-5,-,TRBV15,-,TGTGCCACCAGCAGAGACTCACAGGGCCGGAATCAGCCCCAGCATTTT,CATSRDSQGRNQPQHF
TRBJ2-1,-,TRBV29-1,-,TGCAGCGTTGGTGCAGACAGGCAGTTCTTC,CSVGADRQFF
TRBJ2-5,-,TRBV6-6,TRBD2,TGTGCAGAGGCGGGAGACCCAGAGACCCAGTACTTC,CAEAGDPETQYF
TRBJ2-1,-,TRBV7-8,TRBD2,TGTGCCAGCAGCTTAGGTGCGGGAGGCGGGAATGAGCAGTTCTTC,CASSLGAGGGNEQFF
TRBJ1-2,-,TRBV2,TRBD1,TGTGCCAGCAGTGAGCAGGGGGCCTATGGCTACACCTTC,CASSEQGAYGYTF
TRBJ1-1,-,TRBV7-9,TRBD1,TGTGCCAGCAGCCGGACAGGGTATATGAACACTGAAGCTTTCTTT,CASSRTGYMNTEAFF
TRBJ2-7,-,TRBV7-2,TRBD2,TGTGCCAGCAGCATCCAAGGGACTAGCGACTACGAGCAGTACTTC,CASSIQGTSDYEQYF
TRBJ1-1,-,TRBV30,-,TGTGCCTGGAGTAACTTAAAAATTATAGCTTTCTTT,CAWSNLKIIAFF
TRBJ1-6,-,TRBV30,TRBD1,TGTGCCTGGAGTGGGACAGGGTTTGATAATTCACCCCTCCACTTT,CAWSGTGFDNSPLHF
TRBJ2-7,few,TRBV4-3,-,TGCGCCAGCAGCCAAGATCAAAACTTTGGGCAGATCTCCTACGAGCAGTACTTC,CASSQDQNFGQISYEQYF
TRBJ1-1,-,TRBV4-3,-,TGCGCCAGCAGCCAAAAGGGGATCACTGAAGCTTTCTTT,CASSQKGITEAFF